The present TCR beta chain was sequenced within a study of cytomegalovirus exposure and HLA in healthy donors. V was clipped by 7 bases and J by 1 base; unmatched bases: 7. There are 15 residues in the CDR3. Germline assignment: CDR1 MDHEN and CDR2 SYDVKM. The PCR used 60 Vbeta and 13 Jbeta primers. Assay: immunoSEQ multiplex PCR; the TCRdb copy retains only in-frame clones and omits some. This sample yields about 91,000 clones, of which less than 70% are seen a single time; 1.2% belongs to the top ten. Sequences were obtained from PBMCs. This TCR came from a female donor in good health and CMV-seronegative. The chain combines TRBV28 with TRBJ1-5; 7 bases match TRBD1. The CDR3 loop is CASTRRGGSNQPQHF. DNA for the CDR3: TGTGCCAGCACCAGACGAGGGGGCAGCAATCAGCCCCAGCATTTT.